The clone carrying this TCR beta chain has a handful of counts. Its antigen is still unknown. This entry belongs to a study of T cells in Graves' hyperthyroidism and ophthalmopathy. Study-wide background: Specimen type is peripheral blood, collected at initial diagnosis prior to any treatment. Regarding the study as a whole: Ophthalmopathy prediction by the model preceded onset by a median about 6.5 months. Ophthalmopathy stood apart from stable hyperthyroidism in a 13 V-J model.

The source material, RNA transcripts, was used to amplify TCR beta CDR3 regions. The HTBI set primed first-round TCR CDR3 RT-PCR. TCRdb reprocessed the multiplex PCR reads via MiXCR and lists one record per CDR3 protein. This sample has roughly 740,000 distinct CDR3 sequences, with 16% found just once. Germline loops: CDR1 MNHNS, CDR2 SASEGT. This CDR3 contains 14 residues. Unmatched junction bases numbered 13, after V lost 6 bases and J lost 9 bases. The TCR originated in a young man with Graves' hyperthyroidism. The V and J genes are TRBV6-1 and TRBJ1-1; TRBD1 agrees at 7 bases. Sequencing was done on a sample of blood. The CDR3 nucleotides are TGTGCCAGCAGCCGAGACCGTGGGACAGCGCAAGCTTTCTTT. This encodes CASSRDRGTAQAFF.